A single sample is the source of the 2 T cell receptor beta chains below, sequenced in a study of T cell repertoires in ileal Crohn's disease. Time point indicated: neoterminal ileum biopsy at postoperative endoscopy, about 6 months after surgery. Generated by immunoSEQ multiplex PCR, the TCRdb table keeps only in-frame clones and is missing some. The table lists 7,000 or so clones, roughly four fifths of them singletons, with around 7.8% in the top ten. Sequencing was carried out using ileal tissue. All receptors come from an adult with Crohn's disease.

The chain uses TRBV19 and TRBJ2-5, with TRBD2 as a possible D gene (5 bases). The CDR3 runs 13 residues. CDR1 and CDR2 from the germline V gene are LNHDA and SQIVND (reference sequence). V lost 4 bases and J lost 5, with 11 bases in between. CDR3 loop: CASSKNRGETQYF. The CDR3, as DNA: TGTGCCAGTAGTAAAAACCGAGGGGAGACCCAGTACTTC. Supplemented by reference TRBV19 and TRBJ2-5, the full variable domain reads DGGITQSPKYLFRKEGQNVTLSCEQNLNHDAMYWYRQDPGQGLRLIYYSQIVNDFQKGDIAEGYSVSREKKESFPLTVTSAQKNPTAFYLCASSKNRGETQYFGPGTRLLVL.

The chain joins TRBV6-1 to TRBJ2-7, with TRBD1 matching over 9 bases. The CDR3 consists of 14 residues. The V segment lost 7 bases and the J segment 4 bases; nucleotides outside the gene matches: 8. In germline, CDR1 is MNHNS, CDR2 SASEGT. The chain's CDR3 is CASTPDRGVYEQYF. The CDR3 coding sequence is TGTGCCAGCACCCCGGACAGGGGCGTTTACGAGCAGTACTTC.